Listed below are T cell receptor beta chains from one sample, sequenced in a study of T cells in localized non-small cell lung cancer. The data were produced by immunoSEQ multiplex PCR, yet TCRdb's version contains in-frame clones alone and is incomplete. The sample has 1,300 to 1,500 clones; 25% to 35% are singletons. The input for sequencing was lung tumor tissue, taken before any cancer treatment. The receptor source for this set is a male donor aged 60 or older with stage II squamous cell lung carcinoma. The CDR3 runs from the conserved cysteine through the conserved F or W. A D gene is named only where the DNA matches it firmly. Expanded clones get a size class; other rows say once, few or many, or leave the size out.

abundance	v_gene	d_gene	j_gene	CDR3nt	CDR3aa
few	TRBV19	.	TRBJ1-2	TGTGCCAGTAGTATATGGGATGGCTACACCTTC	CASSIWDGYTF
medium-sized	TRBV11-3	.	TRBJ2-5	TGTGCCAGCAGCTTTGGGACAACGAGGGAGACCCAGTACTTC	CASSFGTTRETQYF
.	TRBV19	.	TRBJ2-1	TGTGCCAGTCAGAACCAGGGGAATGAGCAGTTCTTC	CASQNQGNEQFF
.	TRBV11-3	.	TRBJ1-6	TGTGCCAGCAGCTTAGACCCCAGAAATTATTCACCCCTCCACTTT	CASSLDPRNYSPLHF
few	TRBV6-8	.	TRBJ2-6	TGTGCCAGCAGTCCTAGGTGGGGCTCTGGGGCCAACGTCCTGACTTTC	CASSPRWGSGANVLTF
.	TRBV19	.	TRBJ2-7	TGTGCCAGTAGTATTCGAGCAGGGGGGCCAACCTACAAGCAGTACTTC	CASSIRAGGPTYKQYF
.	TRBV9	.	TRBJ1-1	TGTGCCAGCAGTGTTTGGGGGAACACTGAAGCTTTCTTT	CASSVWGNTEAFF
.	TRBV4-1	.	TRBJ1-4	TGCGCCAGCAGCCTCGGGGGATCGAGCAATGAAAAACTGTTTTTT	CASSLGGSSNEKLFF
.	TRBV11-3	.	TRBJ1-3	TGTGCCAGCAGCCAAAGAAGGGAGTGGAGTGTCGGAAACACCATATATTTT	CASSQRREWSVGNTIYF
large	TRBV9	.	TRBJ2-5	TGTGCCAGCAGCGTGCCCGGAGCGAAGACCCAGTACTTC	CASSVPGAKTQYF
.	TRBV11-3	.	TRBJ2-5	TGTGCCAGCAGCGTCACAGGGTTCCAAGAGACCCAGTACTTC	CASSVTGFQETQYF
.	TRBV7-6	.	TRBJ2-2	TGTGCCAGCAGCTCCCCGGGGGGCCTAACCGGGGAGCTGTTTTTT	CASSSPGGLTGELFF
.	TRBV19	.	TRBJ2-7	TGTGCCAGTAGTATAGTTGCGGGCTACTCCTACGAGCAGTACTTC	CASSIVAGYSYEQYF
.	TRBV19	TRBD1	TRBJ2-2	TGTGCCAGTAGTATTGACAGGGGCACCGGGGAGCTGTTTTTT	CASSIDRGTGELFF
.	TRBV28	.	TRBJ2-5	TGTGCCAGCAGTTTAGGAGGTCGGGAGACCCAGTACTTC	CASSLGGRETQYF
.	TRBV18	.	TRBJ1-2	TGTGCCAGCTCACCAGGTGGGAGGGGCTACACCTTC	CASSPGGRGYTF
.	TRBV6-8	.	TRBJ1-5	TGTGCCAGCACCCTAATGAGCAATCAGCCCCAGCATTTT	CASTLMSNQPQHF
.	TRBV6-8	.	TRBJ2-1	TGTGCCATCGCACTAGTCGCCAATGAGCAGTTCTTC	CAIALVANEQFF
.	TRBV19	.	TRBJ1-2	TGTGCCAGTAGTGCAGATTTCTATGGCTACACCTTC	CASSADFYGYTF
.	TRBV10-2	.	TRBJ1-2	TGCGCCAGCAGTGAGTCGACTCGGGGCTACACCTTC	CASSESTRGYTF
.	TRBV14	.	TRBJ1-1	TGTGCCAGCAGCCAAACAGGGTTAGACGCTGAAGCTTTCTTT	CASSQTGLDAEAFF
once	TRBV12-5	TRBD1	TRBJ1-5	TGTGCTAGTGGTTCACAGGGGGGGCAGCCCCAGCATTTT	CASGSQGGQPQHF